These 23 T cell receptor beta chains were sequenced from one sample in a study of control samples from healthy donors and cancer patients. Sequenced by immunoSEQ multiplex PCR; TCRdb stores in-frame clones only, minus some. The data hold some 130,000 clones, with over 85% observed a single time. Sequenced input: blood. Receptor source: a man between 18 and 35 years old in good health.

This chain joins TRBV24-1 and TRBJ1-2, with D unresolved. Germline-derived CDR1 and CDR2 are KGHDR and SFDVKD. The CDR3 runs 11 residues. V shed 4 bases and J shed 5 bases, with 4 bases lying between them. The CDR3 sequence: CATSDGYGYTF. The CDR3 bases are TGTGCCACCAGTGACGGTTATGGCTACACCTTC.

The V and J genes are TRBV5-1 and TRBJ2-1, with no clear D. V lost 4 bases and J lost 6, with 11 bases in between. The CDR3 length is 13 residues. CDR1 and CDR2 (germline): SGHRS, YFSETQ. CDR3 DNA: TGCGCCAGCAGCCAAATCGGTAGCAATGAGCAGTTCTTC. Encoded protein: CASSQIGSNEQFF.

The rearrangement joins TRBV3-1 (or the pseudogene TRBV3-2) to TRBJ1-5, with D possibly TRBD1 on 6 matching bases. CDR3 length: 14 residues. Per the germline V gene, CDR1 is LGHDT and CDR2 is YNNKEL (reference sequence). Trimming stripped 4 bases from V and 5 bases from J, with 12 bases between. In DNA form, the CDR3 reads TGTGCCAGCAGCCGAACAGGGAGGGATCAGCCCCAGCATTTT. It codes for CASSRTGRDQPQHF.

The chain recombines TRBV20-1 with TRBJ1-1; D gene uncertain. V dropped 0 bases and J dropped 8 bases, with 7 bases sitting between them. The CDR3 consists of 11 residues. Germline assignment: CDR1 DFQATT and CDR2 SNEGSKA (reference sequence). CDR3 amino acids: CSARETQEAFF. CDR3 bases: TGCAGTGCTAGAGAGACACAAGAAGCTTTCTTT.

CDR3 in DNA: TGTGCCAGCAGCCCAAAATCCCGGCTCCCCGGTGAAAAACTGTTTTTT. Translation gives CASSPKSRLPGEKLFF. The V and J genes are TRBV25-1 and TRBJ1-4; the D is unclear. CDR1 and CDR2 (germline): MGHDK, SYGVNS. This CDR3 has 16 amino acids. The V end lost 6 bases, the J end lost 7 bases, and 21 bases lay between the germline ends.

The V call is TRBV3-1 (or the pseudogene TRBV3-2), the J call TRBJ1-1, with 11 bases lining up with TRBD1. The CDR3 consists of 16 residues. Unmatched junction bases numbered 9, after V lost 4 bases and J lost 5 bases. The germline V gene encodes CDR1 LGHDT and CDR2 YNNKEL (reference sequence). CDR3 in DNA: TGTGCCAGCAGCCCCTCGGACAGGGGGCGCGGAACTGAAGCTTTCTTT. Its translation is CASSPSDRGRGTEAFF.

The chain carries TRBV5-4 and TRBJ2-2, with D hard to call. V gave up 5 bases and J gave up 1 base, with 6 bases separating them. The CDR3 loop spans 13 amino acids. CDR1 is SGHNT and CDR2 is YYREEE in the germline V gene (reference sequence). DNA of the CDR3: TGTGCCAGCAGTCCAGGGAACACCGGGGAGCTGTTTTTT. It encodes CASSPGNTGELFF.

The gene calls are TRBV30 and TRBJ2-2; tentatively, D is TRBD2 (5 bases). CDR1 and CDR2 (germline): GTSNPN, SVGIG (reference sequence). Trimming took 2 bases from V and 0 from J, leaving 7 bases between them. This CDR3 spans 14 amino acids. Here the CDR3 DNA reads TGTGCCTGGAGTAACGGGGCGAACACCGGGGAGCTGTTTTTT. Its protein product is CAWSNGANTGELFF.

This clone was seen a single time. The chain has TRBV27 and TRBJ1-1; unclear D gene. V lost 6 bases to trimming and J lost 1 base, with 9 bases between them. CDR1 is MNHEY and CDR2 is SMNVEV in the germline V gene (reference sequence). This CDR3 is 13 amino acids long. Here the CDR3 DNA reads TGTGCCAGCAGACCAGGACGGAACACTGAAGCTTTCTTT. It translates to CASRPGRNTEAFF.

A note on this clone: Other DNA sequences from this sample encode an identical CDR3 as well. V is TRBV11-3 and J is TRBJ2-7; tentative D call: TRBD1 (6 bases). Between the trimmed V and J ends, which lost 5 bases and 1 base, there was a span of 9 bases. This CDR3 contains 13 residues. The germline CDR1 and CDR2 sequences are SGHNT and YENEEA. CDR3 in DNA: TGTGCCAGCAGCGAAACAGGGTCCTACGAGCAGTACTTC. The encoded protein is CASSETGSYEQYF. Filled out from reference TRBV11-3 and TRBJ2-7, the complete variable domain reads EAGVVQSPRYKIIEKKQPVAFWCNPISGHNTLYWYLQNLGQGPELLIRYENEEAVDDSQLPKDRFSAERLKGVDSTLKIQPAELGDSAVYLCASSETGSYEQYFGPGTRLTVT.

The gene calls are TRBV13 and TRBJ1-1; D not resolved. The CDR3 spans 12 residues. V gave up 5 bases and J gave up 9 bases, with 13 bases separating them. The germline gives CDR1 PRHDT, CDR2 FYEKMQ (reference sequence). This CDR3 is CASSPALNKAFF. The DNA of the CDR3 is TGTGCCAGCAGCCCCGCATTAAACAAAGCTTTCTTT. Together with reference TRBV13 and TRBJ1-1, the CDR3 gives the full variable domain: AAGVIQSPRHLIKEKRETATLKCYPIPRHDTVYWYQQGPGQDPQFLISFYEKMQSDKGSIPDRFSAQQFSDYHSELNMSSLELGDSALYFCASSPALNKAFFGQGTRLTVV.

This sequence joins TRBV5-4 and TRBJ2-5; 14 bases align to TRBD2. Germline V CDR1 and CDR2: SGHNT, YYREEE (reference sequence). The V gene end was trimmed by 4 bases and the J gene end by 4 bases; junction bases not matched to a gene: 3. The CDR3 is 15 amino acids. CDR3 amino acids: CASSGTSGGTETQYF. In DNA form, the CDR3 reads TGTGCCAGCAGCGGGACTAGCGGGGGTACAGAGACCCAGTACTTC.

This chain connects TRBV6-5 to TRBJ1-2; 8 bases line up with TRBD1. Losses at the gene ends were 6 bases for V and 2 bases for J; bases not matched to a gene: 2. The CDR3 runs 13 residues. Germline loops: CDR1 MNHEY, CDR2 SVGAGI. DNA of the CDR3: TGTGCCAGCAGCAGGGACAGGAACTATGGCTACACCTTC. Its protein is CASSRDRNYGYTF.

The V call is TRBV24-1, the J call TRBJ2-7; D perhaps matches TRBD2 (6 bases). V was trimmed by 6 bases and J by 0 bases, leaving 14 bases between them. Germline lookup yields CDR1 KGHDR and CDR2 SFDVKD. The CDR3 contains 15 residues. The CDR3 coding sequence is TGTGCCACCAGTTCGGGGGATGAAAGCTCCTACGAGCAGTACTTC. Translation gives CATSSGDESSYEQYF.

J is TRBJ1-1 and V is TRBV2; perhaps TRBD1 as D (6 bases). V was pared by 7 bases and J by 5 bases, with 23 bases between. CDR1 SNHLY and CDR2 FYNNEI come from the germline V gene. The CDR3 length is 16 residues. CDR3 nucleotides: TGTGCCAGCAAGATGACGGGACACCTCGATAGGACTGAAGCTTTCTTT. Its translation is CASKMTGHLDRTEAFF.

Written as DNA, the CDR3 is TGTGCCAGCAGCTTAGCGCGGGTTGGGTTGCGAGAGACCCAGTACTTC. Translated, it gives CASSLARVGLRETQYF. J is TRBJ2-5 and V is TRBV7-9, with D perhaps matching TRBD2 (5 bases). V lost 0 bases, J lost 4 bases, and 15 bases lay in between. The CDR3 is 16 residues long. Germline loops: CDR1 SEHNR, CDR2 FQNEAQ (reference sequence). Complete variable domain (other parts from reference TRBV7-9 and TRBJ2-5): DTGVSQNPRHKITKRGQNVTFRCDPISEHNRLYWYRQTLGQGPEFLTYFQNEAQLEKSRLLSDRFSAERPKGSFSTLEIQRTEQGDSAMYLCASSLARVGLRETQYFGPGTRLLVL.

The sample holds one count of this clone. The rearrangement joins TRBV9 to TRBJ2-1, with unresolved D. The V end lost 5 bases, the J end lost 6 bases, and 21 bases lay between the germline ends. Germline loops: CDR1 SGDLS, CDR2 YYNGEE. The CDR3 length is 16 residues. The CDR3 region is CASSRLTEPTGNEQFF. As DNA, the CDR3 is TGTGCCAGCAGTCGACTCACGGAGCCTACGGGCAATGAGCAGTTCTTC.

V and J are TRBV7-9 and TRBJ2-5; 7 nucleotides align to TRBD2. Germline CDR1 reads SEHNR; CDR2 reads FQNEAQ (reference sequence). J gave up 7 bases and V 1 base, and 6 bases lay outside the gene matches. The CDR3 runs 14 residues. CDR3 bases: TGTGCCAGCAGCTTAGAAGGGAGGGGACGGACCCAGTACTTC. Translation: CASSLEGRGRTQYF.

The J gene is TRBJ1-5, the V gene TRBV6-2 or TRBV6-3, with 11 bases lining up with TRBD1. CDR1 is MNHEY, CDR2 SVGEGT, per germline. J gave up 1 base and V 5 bases, and 7 bases lay outside the gene matches. The CDR3 sequence is 17 residues long. The CDR3 sequence: CASSLTGTGGSNQPQHF. For the CDR3, the DNA is TGTGCCAGCAGTCTAACCGGGACAGGGGGGAGCAATCAGCCCCAGCATTTT.

The gene calls are TRBV3-1 (or the pseudogene TRBV3-2) and TRBJ1-5; D is ambiguous. CDR1 LGHDT and CDR2 YNNKEL come from the germline V gene (reference sequence). The CDR3 length is 15 residues. V was cut by 4 bases and J by 5 bases, with 15 bases left in between. CDR3 region: CASSPSIGFDQPQHF. Here the CDR3 DNA reads TGTGCCAGCAGCCCCTCAATAGGGTTTGATCAGCCCCAGCATTTT.

J is TRBJ2-5 and V is TRBV9; TRBD2 might be the D (5 bases). Germline V gene sequence: CDR1 SGDLS, CDR2 YYNGEE. V lost 1 base, J lost 4 bases, and 14 bases lay in between. The CDR3 spans 15 residues. The CDR3 DNA sequence: TGTGCCAGCAGCGTATCTGGTAGCGTCGTAGAGACCCAGTACTTC. Amino acid sequence: CASSVSGSVVETQYF.

V and J are TRBV2 and TRBJ1-3; maybe TRBD1 (5 bases). The CDR3 loop spans 15 amino acids. The V end lost 7 bases, the J end lost 0 bases, and 13 bases lay between the germline ends. Looked up from germline, CDR1 is SNHLY and CDR2 is FYNNEI. The CDR3 spells CASTLIGGSGNTIYF. The CDR3 nucleotides are TGTGCCAGCACTTTGATCGGGGGCTCTGGAAACACCATATATTTT.

The chain joins TRBV4-1 to TRBJ2-5; 10 nucleotides align to TRBD2. From germline, CDR1 is MGHRA and CDR2 YSYEKL. With V trimmed by 1 base and J by 1 base, 6 bases remained unmatched. The CDR3 has 17 amino acids. CDR3 in amino acids: CASSQGLAGDLQETQYF. CDR3 nucleotide sequence: TGCGCCAGCAGCCAAGGGCTAGCGGGGGACCTCCAAGAGACCCAGTACTTC.